Listed below are T cell receptor beta chains from one sample, sequenced in a study of T cell repertoires in cytomegalovirus infection. MiXCR was run by TCRdb on the reads, yielding one entry per CDR3 protein. The sample gives approximately 590,000 distinct CDR3 sequences, 40% of which show up once; about 48% is in the top ten. No antigen is known for these receptors. The sample was cultured PBMCs, taken from culture after CMV antigen stimulation. Receptors were obtained from a human donor in good health (CMV status not recorded). Some clones in this sample may be carry-over from other donors' samples. CDR3s include the opening cysteine and the closing phenylalanine or tryptophan. Each record gives: clone size, J gene, D gene, V gene, CDR3 DNA, CDR3 protein. A D gene is named only where the DNA matches it firmly. Part of the rows lack a size; the others show once, few, many or a class for expanded clones.

- TRBJ2-1 TRBD2 TRBV7-2 TGTGCCAGCAGTTTTAGTTGGGGGGGACGAGAGCAGTTCTTC CASSFSWGGREQFF
few TRBJ1-6 - TRBV7-2 TGTGCCAGCAGCTTACTATGGGAACATTCACCCCTCCACTTT CASSLLWEHSPLHF
few TRBJ2-2 - TRBV7-8 TGTGCCAGCAGCTTAGTCCAAGGGGGGGGATCCGGGGAGCTGTTTTTT CASSLVQGGGSGELFF
- TRBJ2-3 - TRBV6-2/TRBV6-3 TGTGCCAGCAGTTACCACAACACAGATACGCAGTATTTT CASSYHNTDTQYF
- TRBJ1-6 - TRBV7-9 TGTGCCAGCAGCCAGAATGGGGAGGGCTCACCCCTCCACTTT CASSQNGEGSPLHF
- TRBJ1-2 - TRBV7-2 TGTGCCAGCAGCTTAGGATCTCCGCGGACCTATGGCTACACCTTC CASSLGSPRTYGYTF
- TRBJ2-1 - TRBV20-1 TGCAGTGCCCAACGGGTCAATGAGCAGTTCTTC CSAQRVNEQFF
few TRBJ2-1 - TRBV7-6 TGTGCCAGCAGCCCCCAAGGGGGGGCGTCCTACAATGAGCAGTTCTTC CASSPQGGASYNEQFF
few TRBJ1-5 - TRBV19 TGTGCCAGTAGTATAGATGATGCGGCAGTTCAGCCCCAGCATTTT CASSIDDAAVQPQHF
- TRBJ2-7 TRBD2 TRBV6-6 TGTGCCAGCATCCAGACTAGCGGGAGGCCTTCCCAGGGCTACGAGCAGTACTTC CASIQTSGRPSQGYEQYF
few TRBJ2-7 TRBD2 TRBV7-9 TGTGCCAGCAGCTCCCCTCTCGGCTTATCGGGGGGCTCCTACGAGCAGTACTTC CASSSPLGLSGGSYEQYF
- TRBJ1-2 TRBD1 TRBV9 TGTGCCAGCAGCGTACTTACGACAGGGGGCGATGGCTACACCTTC CASSVLTTGGDGYTF
few TRBJ2-5 - TRBV4-1 TGCGCCAGCAGCCAAGATATAGGGGGGACTTGGGAGACCCAGTACTTC CASSQDIGGTWETQYF
few TRBJ2-3 - TRBV12-5 TGTGCTAGTGGTTTGGTCTTGCAGGGCCGCACAGATACGCAGTATTTT CASGLVLQGRTDTQYF
few TRBJ2-1 TRBD1 TRBV28 TGTGCCAGCAGCCCAGGGGGATCCCATTTCAATGAGCAGTTCTTC CASSPGGSHFNEQFF
- TRBJ2-5 - TRBV12-3/TRBV12-4 TGTGCCAGCAGTTTAGGATTAACCCCTTTGGGGGAGACCCAGTACTTC CASSLGLTPLGETQYF
few TRBJ1-1 - TRBV2 TGTGCCAGCAGTGAAAACCCGGGCACTGAAGCTTTCTTT CASSENPGTEAFF
- TRBJ1-1 TRBD1 TRBV5-4 TGTGCCAGCAGCTCCGACAGGGCCTCCACTGAAGCTTTCTTT CASSSDRASTEAFF
few TRBJ2-4 TRBD1 TRBV7-2 TGTGCCAGCAGCCCCTCCGGGACAGCCATAGCCAAAAACATTCAGTACTTC CASSPSGTAIAKNIQYF
few TRBJ1-6 - TRBV7-2 TGTGCCAGCAGCTTAGGAGGGTTGGGGAATTCACCCCTCCACTTT CASSLGGLGNSPLHF
- TRBJ2-1 TRBD2 TRBV4-3 TGCGCCAGCAGCCAGACTAGCGGGAGACTGAGTGAGCAGTTCTTC CASSQTSGRLSEQFF
few TRBJ2-1 TRBD1 TRBV7-2 TGTGCCAGCAGCTTAAGGGGACAGGGCTACAATGAGCAGTTCTTC CASSLRGQGYNEQFF
- TRBJ2-5 - TRBV7-8 TGTGCCAGCAGCTTATCGCGCCGCGGGGAGACCCAGTACTTC CASSLSRRGETQYF
- TRBJ2-1 - TRBV6-1 TGTGCCAGCAGTGGAAGGGGAGATGAGCAGTTCTTC CASSGRGDEQFF
few TRBJ1-6 - TRBV6-6 TGTGCCAGCAGTTACACCGGGAAAGACAATTCACCCCTCCACTTT CASSYTGKDNSPLHF
- TRBJ2-3 - TRBV7-2 TGTGCCAGCAGCCCTGATTCTAGCACAGATACGCAGTATTTT CASSPDSSTDTQYF
few TRBJ1-5 TRBD1 TRBV6-1 TGTGCCAGCAGCCGAACGGGACAGCCCGATCAGCCCCAGCATTTT CASSRTGQPDQPQHF
- TRBJ1-6 - TRBV20-1 TGCAGTGCTAGAAAGGGACGGTCCAGGACCTATAATTCACCCCTCCACTTT CSARKGRSRTYNSPLHF
- TRBJ2-5 TRBD2 TRBV15 TGTGCCACCAGCAGACTCGGGGGAGCGGGAGTGGAGACCCAGTACTTC CATSRLGGAGVETQYF
- TRBJ2-5 - TRBV7-2 TGTGCCAGCAGCTTATGGGTTAGCACAGAGACCCAGTACTTC CASSLWVSTETQYF
- TRBJ1-2 - TRBV7-2 TGTGCCAGCAGCTTAGGTATCGCGTTGGACTATGGCTACACCTTC CASSLGIALDYGYTF
- TRBJ2-3 - TRBV14 TGTGCCAGCAGCCCCATCCCCGTCTGGGATACGCAGTATTTT CASSPIPVWDTQYF
- TRBJ2-5 - TRBV7-9 TGTGCCAGCAGCCCCCCTTGGGGTAGCGGTTTGGAGACCCAGTACTTC CASSPPWGSGLETQYF
- TRBJ1-4 - TRBV29-1 TGCAGCGTCGACCCACAGGGAGCAGGAAAACTGTTTTTT CSVDPQGAGKLFF
few TRBJ1-1 TRBD1 TRBV6-5 TGTGCCAGCAGTTACTCAGGGACAGGGGGCACTGAAGCTTTCTTT CASSYSGTGGTEAFF
- TRBJ2-7 - TRBV6-2/TRBV6-3 TGTGCCAGCAGTTTCCCTGGTGGGAGAGGAGGGGACGAGCAGTACTTC CASSFPGGRGGDEQYF
- TRBJ2-5 - TRBV10-3 TGTGCCATCAGTGAGCCGCTAGCGAAGGAGACCCAGTACTTC CAISEPLAKETQYF